The clone carrying this T cell receptor (beta chain) has more than one count but fewer than ten. The V end was cut by 2 bases, the J end by 2 bases, with 14 bases between. The length of the CDR3 is 15 residues. Germline V gene data show CDR1 as SGHKS and CDR2 as YYEKEE (reference sequence). TCRdb recomputed calls from the 5' RACE reads with MiXCR, one row per CDR3 protein. Among roughly 56,000 distinct CDR3 sequences listed, more than 25% were seen once. What was sequenced was tumor-infiltrating naive CD4+ T cells sorted from the breast tumor. Noted subset: naive CD4+ T cells, CD4+CD45RA+CD25-. This clonotype originated in a female donor with breast cancer. V usage is TRBV5-5 and J usage is TRBJ2-7; possibly TRBD2 for D (5 bases). The CDR3 sequence: CASSLMGEIAYEQYF. CDR3 bases: TGTGCCAGCAGCTTAATGGGAGAAATCGCCTACGAGCAGTACTTC.